The 26 T cell receptor beta chains in this list originate from one sample, sequenced in a study of T cells in Graves' hyperthyroidism and ophthalmopathy. It was RNA transcripts that yielded the amplified TCR beta CDR3 regions. Carried out on the TCR CDR3, a first-round RT-PCR used the HTBI primer set. TCRdb itself ran the multiplex PCR reads through MiXCR, one entry per CDR3 protein. The data contain 550,000 to 650,000 distinct CDR3 sequences, over 11% of them singletons. The sequencing sample was made of blood. The receptor source for this set is a woman between 25 and 40 years old with Graves' hyperthyroidism that later progressed to Graves' ophthalmopathy.

This clonotype was counted only a few times. J is TRBJ1-2 and V is TRBV20-1; perhaps TRBD1 as D (5 bases). CDR1 DFQATT and CDR2 SNEGSKA come from the germline V gene (reference sequence). The CDR3 extends over 16 amino acids. Trimming stripped 4 bases from V and 4 bases from J, with 22 bases between. This chain's CDR3 is CSANVMETADGYGYTF. The CDR3 DNA reads TGCAGTGCTAACGTCATGGAGACAGCGGACGGCTATGGCTACACCTTC.

This clonotype occurred many times. This chain uses TRBV2 with TRBJ2-7; D possibly corresponds to TRBD1 (5 bases). The CDR3 loop spans 12 amino acids. From germline, CDR1 is SNHLY and CDR2 FYNNEI. Trimming removed 3 bases at V and 5 bases at J, with 8 bases between. CDR3 DNA: TGTGCCAGCAGTGATACCAGGGACGAGCAGTACTTC. This translates into CASSDTRDEQYF. The whole variable domain, remainder taken from reference TRBV2 and TRBJ2-7, is EPEVTQTPSHQVTQMGQEVILRCVPISNHLYFYWYRQILGQKVEFLVSFYNNEISEKSEIFDDQFSVERPDGSNFTLKIRSTKLEDSAMYFCASSDTRDEQYFGPGTRLTVT.

For this clonotype: A much larger clonotype is one base distant, so this may be a read error. This sequence joins TRBV18 and TRBJ1-5; 7 bases match TRBD1. The end of the DNA is better explained by TRBJ2-3, so the J call may be wrong. From germline, CDR1 is KGHSH and CDR2 LQKENI. The CDR3 consists of 13 residues. CDR3 in DNA: TGTGCCAGCCGACAGGGATTTGATCAGCCCCAGTATTTT. Its translation is CASRQGFDQPQYF.

There are a few counts of this clonotype. The chain carries TRBV19 and TRBJ2-4; D might be TRBD2 (5 bases). Germline lookup yields CDR1 LNHDA and CDR2 SQIVND (reference sequence). V dropped 5 bases and J dropped 8 bases, with 7 bases sitting between them. The CDR3 runs 11 residues. Here the CDR3 DNA reads TGTGCCAGTAGTGACTATGACATTCAGTACTTC. This codes for CASSDYDIQYF.

This clonotype has a count of ten or more. The rearrangement joins TRBV24-1 to TRBJ1-1; TRBD1 matches at 7 bases. The V segment lost 4 bases and the J segment 6 bases; nucleotides outside the gene matches: 1. In germline, CDR1 is KGHDR, CDR2 SFDVKD. The CDR3 contains 12 residues. The DNA of the CDR3 is TGTGCCACCAGTGACGGGACAGCTGAAGCTTTCTTT. This translates into CATSDGTAEAFF.

This clonotype was counted ten times or more. The rearrangement joins TRBV5-8 to TRBJ1-1, with D possibly TRBD1 on 6 matching bases. Between the trimmed V and J ends, which lost 2 bases and 1 base, there was a span of 12 bases. The CDR3 is 15 residues long. The germline CDR1 and CDR2 sequences are SGHTS and YDEGEE. This chain's CDR3 is CASSFEGHRNTEAFF. The CDR3 DNA reads TGTGCCAGCAGCTTTGAGGGACATCGGAACACTGAAGCTTTCTTT.

To note about this clonotype: At one of its ends the junction is not consistent with the germline gene, which may arise from a read error. J is TRBJ1-1 and V is TRBV6-2 or TRBV6-3, with D unresolved. Germline lookup yields CDR1 MNHEY and CDR2 SVGEGT. This CDR3 is built from 14 residues. The CDR3 loop is CACSYNRLRTEAFF. The DNA for the CDR3 is TGTGCCTGCAGTTACAACAGACTTAGGACTGAAGCTTTCTTT.

Ten or more counts support this clonotype. This chain joins TRBV3-1 and TRBJ1-5, with 7 nucleotides matching TRBD1. Germline CDR1 LGHDT, CDR2 YNNKEL (reference sequence). CDR3 size: 14 residues. V shed 4 bases, J shed 7 bases, and the junction held 7 bases outside the gene matches. As DNA, the CDR3 is TGTGCCAGCAGCCCCTCAGGGGGGCTCCAGCCCCAGCATTTT. Residues: CASSPSGGLQPQHF.

The table lists this clonotype with many counts. This chain links TRBV24-1 with TRBJ1-2; D call uncertain. V was cut by 1 base and J by 6 bases, with 2 bases left in between. The CDR3 has 11 amino acids. The germline V gene has CDR1 KGHDR and CDR2 SFDVKD. The CDR3 protein is CATSDLDGYTF. CDR3 coding DNA: TGTGCCACCAGTGATTTAGATGGCTACACCTTC.

This clonotype has ten or more counts. V and J are TRBV12-3 or TRBV12-4 and TRBJ1-1; D is perhaps TRBD1 (5 bases). Trimming shortened V by 2 bases and J by 4 bases, and 5 bases separated the two germline ends. This CDR3 contains 12 residues. CDR3 residues: CASSLRGTEAFF. The CDR3, as DNA: TGTGCCAGCAGTTTAAGGGGCACTGAAGCTTTCTTT.

This clonotype was counted many times. The chain has TRBV25-1 and TRBJ1-6, with D hard to call. The CDR3 spans 18 residues. Trimming cost V 3 bases and J 10 bases, with 25 bases left between them. Per the germline V gene, CDR1 is MGHDK and CDR2 is SYGVNS. The CDR3: CASSDLNTWTEGGSPLHF. As DNA, the CDR3 is TGTGCCAGCAGTGATCTAAATACTTGGACGGAGGGAGGATCACCCCTCCACTTT.

This clonotype came up a few times. The chain links TRBV9 to TRBJ2-5; D possibly corresponds to TRBD2 (7 bases). The V end lost 3 bases, the J end lost 4 bases, and 10 bases lay between the germline ends. The CDR3 runs to 13 residues. Germline assignment: CDR1 SGDLS and CDR2 YYNGEE. The CDR3 region is CASSAGGRETQYF. The CDR3 nucleotides are TGTGCCAGCAGCGCCGGGGGGCGAGAGACCCAGTACTTC. Combining the CDR3 with reference TRBV9 and TRBJ2-5 gives the whole variable domain DSGVTQTPKHLITATGQRVTLRCSPRSGDLSVYWYQQSLDQGLQFLIQYYNGEERAKGNILERFSAQQFPDLHSELNLSSLELGDSALYFCASSAGGRETQYFGPGTRLLVL.

This clonotype was observed many times. V is TRBV11-3 and J is TRBJ2-1; 9 positions agree with TRBD1. Germline V gene lookup returns CDR1 SGHNT and CDR2 YENEEA. The CDR3 runs 17 residues. After removal of 0 bases from V and 2 bases from J, the junction contained 5 bases not matched to a gene. The CDR3 DNA reads TGTGCCAGCAGCTTAGATGGGACAGGGACTACCTACAATGAGCAGTTCTTC. Amino acid sequence: CASSLDGTGTTYNEQFF. The variable domain in full, completed from reference TRBV11-3 and TRBJ2-1, reads EAGVVQSPRYKIIEKKQPVAFWCNPISGHNTLYWYLQNLGQGPELLIRYENEEAVDDSQLPKDRFSAERLKGVDSTLKIQPAELGDSAVYLCASSLDGTGTTYNEQFFGPGTRLTVL.

CDR3 DNA sequence: TGCAGCAGCCGGGACGGTGGCACAGATACGCAGTATTTT. Encoded protein: CSSRDGGTDTQYF. The chain has TRBV29-1 and TRBJ2-3; D may correspond to TRBD1 or TRBD2 (5 bases each). This CDR3 spans 13 amino acids. Germline CDR1 SQVTM, CDR2 ANQGSEA. V gave up 8 bases and J gave up 1 base, with 13 bases separating them.

This clonotype was recorded at least ten times. The rearrangement joins TRBV6-1 to TRBJ1-1, with D uncertain. V shed 6 bases and J shed 1 base, with 12 bases lying between them. The CDR3 sequence is 14 residues long. Germline V gives CDR1 MNHNS, CDR2 SASEGT. CDR3 bases: TGTGCCAGCAGGGGTTCGGGGAAGAACACTGAAGCTTTCTTT. Its translation is CASRGSGKNTEAFF.

In this sample, this clonotype turned up many times. The CDR3 nucleotides are TGTGCCAGCAGCCATCTTGGCTCGAACACTGAAGCTTTCTTT. Translating it yields CASSHLGSNTEAFF. This rearrangement joins TRBV3-1 to TRBJ1-1; D gene unclear. There are 14 residues in the CDR3. Germline loops: CDR1 LGHDT, CDR2 YNNKEL (reference sequence). V was pared by 3 bases and J by 1 base, with 9 bases between.

This clonotype was picked up many times. The gene calls are TRBV2 and TRBJ2-7; 7 bases match TRBD1. The V segment lost 7 bases and the J segment 9 bases; nucleotides outside the gene matches: 9. Germline lookup yields CDR1 SNHLY and CDR2 FYNNEI. The CDR3 covers 12 residues. The CDR3 bases are TGTGCCAGCACCGAGGACAGGTCGGGGCAGTACTTC. It specifies CASTEDRSGQYF.

This clonotype has ten or more counts. The V call is TRBV25-1, the J call TRBJ1-6; D remains ambiguous. V was shortened by 1 base and J by 8 bases, with 12 bases between the two germline ends. CDR1 and CDR2 (germline): MGHDK, SYGVNS. The CDR3 loop spans 15 amino acids. The CDR3 here is CASSESSLGDSPLHF. CDR3 nucleotides: TGTGCCAGCAGTGAATCTTCCCTGGGCGATTCACCCCTCCACTTT.

In its sample, this clonotype was seen many times. The chain recombines TRBV19 with TRBJ1-5; 12 positions match TRBD1. CDR3 length: 17 residues. Germline lookup yields CDR1 LNHDA and CDR2 SQIVND (reference sequence). Trimming took 3 bases from V and 6 from J; bases not matched to a gene: 9. The CDR3 nucleotides are TGTGCCAGTAGTATGGAAGGTGGGACAGGGGGCCGTCAGCCCCAGCATTTT. Amino acids: CASSMEGGTGGRQPQHF.

The chain couples TRBV30 to TRBJ2-7; 10 bases agree with TRBD2. Unmatched junction bases numbered 9, after V lost 3 bases and J lost 4 bases. The V gene's germline CDR1 is GTSNPN and CDR2 SVGIG (reference sequence). The length of the CDR3 is 15 residues. DNA for the CDR3: TGTGCCTGGAGAACCCTAGCGGGAGTTCGGTACGAGCAGTACTTC. Protein sequence: CAWRTLAGVRYEQYF.

The chain recombines TRBV4-3 with TRBJ2-1; 9 bases fit TRBD1. Germline trimming cut 0 bases from V and 6 bases from J; bases unmatched to any gene: 6. The CDR3 extends over 16 amino acids. CDR1 and CDR2 from the germline V gene are LGHNA and YSLEER. This CDR3 is CASSQDRGTGSNEQFF. The CDR3 DNA is TGCGCCAGCAGCCAAGATCGTGGGACAGGGAGCAATGAGCAGTTCTTC.

The table lists this clonotype with a few counts. The CDR3 reads CSAREGGTSGNTIYF. In DNA form, the CDR3 reads TGCAGTGCTAGAGAGGGGGGCACCTCTGGAAACACCATATATTTT. V is TRBV20-1 and J is TRBJ1-3; TRBD1 is a possible D gene (6 bases). V was clipped by 0 bases and J by 0 bases, with 9 bases between them. CDR3 length equals 15 residues. Germline V CDR1 and CDR2: DFQATT, SNEGSKA (reference sequence).

This clonotype has ten or more counts. This chain links TRBV12-3 or TRBV12-4 with TRBJ2-4; D unresolved. Deletions cut 3 bases from V and 1 base from J, with 13 bases between. CDR3 length: 16 amino acids. The CDR3 reads CASSFPSSRAKNIQYF. CDR3 coding DNA: TGTGCCAGCAGTTTTCCCTCCTCCAGGGCCAAAAACATTCAGTACTTC.

This clonotype was seen ten or more times. The CDR3 loop is CSVEAGESRRVGTQYF. The CDR3 nucleotides are TGCAGCGTTGAAGCTGGGGAGTCTCGTCGCGTAGGGACCCAGTACTTC. This sequence joins TRBV29-1 and TRBJ2-5, with a weak D call TRBD2 (5 bases). The CDR3 is 16 amino acids. Germline V gene data show CDR1 as SQVTM and CDR2 as ANQGSEA. V lost 1 base to trimming and J lost 7 bases, with 22 bases between them.

This clonotype was seen only a few times. The rearrangement uses TRBV4-2 and TRBJ2-1; D may be TRBD1 or TRBD2 (5 bases each). CDR1 is LGHNA and CDR2 is YNFKEQ in the germline V gene. V was shortened by 0 bases and J by 0 bases, with 12 bases between the two germline ends. There are 17 residues in the CDR3. The CDR3 nucleotides are TGTGCCAGCAGCCAAGAAGAGGGGCTGGTCTCCTACAATGAGCAGTTCTTC. Its translation is CASSQEEGLVSYNEQFF.

This clonotype has only a few counts. This chain joins TRBV27 and TRBJ2-1; the D gene is possibly TRBD2 (5 bases). The V and J ends lost 5 bases and 6 bases respectively, with 14 bases between them. There are 14 residues in the CDR3. Germline CDR1 reads MNHEY; CDR2 reads SMNVEV (reference sequence). The DNA for the CDR3 is TGTGCCAGCAGTGAGGGCTCTGGGTCCAATGAGCAGTTCTTC. Translating it yields CASSEGSGSNEQFF.